This paragraph reports one T cell receptor beta chain. This table comes from immunoSEQ multiplex PCR, and its TCRdb copy is limited to in-frame clones, with some not included. This table holds over a thousand clones, 65% to 90% found once. After removal of 4 bases from V and 11 bases from J, the junction contained 10 bases not matched to a gene. This CDR3 is 15 amino acids long. The germline V gene encodes CDR1 SNHLY and CDR2 FYNNEI. The source of the sample is a study of brain metastases from non-small cell lung cancer. This receptor was obtained from a donor aged 40 or over with non-small cell lung cancer. The specimen sequenced was tumor-adjacent normal tissue. The V gene is TRBV2, the J gene TRBJ1-6; 8 positions agree with TRBD1. The CDR3 DNA sequence: TGTGCCAGCAGTGTGGAGGGCAGGGGGCATCCACCCCTCCACTTT. It yields the protein CASSVEGRGHPPLHF.